The 7 T cell receptor beta chains below were found in one sample sequenced in a study of cytomegalovirus exposure and HLA in healthy donors. The primer mix had 60 Vbeta and 13 Jbeta primers. Clones were sequenced by immunoSEQ multiplex PCR, and TCRdb holds only the in-frame ones, with some missing. Among fewer than 200,000 clones listed, around 73% were seen once. Material for sequencing was PBMCs. The receptor set was obtained from a young woman in good health and CMV-seropositive.

The chain links TRBV2 to TRBJ2-1; D gene ambiguous. V gave up 7 bases and J gave up 12 bases, with 19 bases separating them. Looked up from germline, CDR1 is SNHLY and CDR2 is FYNNEI. The CDR3 runs 13 residues. Here the CDR3 reads CASTPDRNNRQFF. The CDR3 coding sequence is TGTGCCAGCACCCCCGACCGTAATAACAGGCAGTTCTTC.

The J gene is TRBJ2-6, the V gene TRBV7-6, with D possibly matching TRBD1 (5 bases). This CDR3 has 16 residues. The germline V and J ends were trimmed by 5 bases and 4 bases, with 15 bases remaining between them. The V gene's germline CDR1 is SGHVS and CDR2 FNYEAQ. The CDR3 nucleotides read TGTGCCAGCAGCCACGAAGGGGTAGAAGGGGCCAACGTCCTGACTTTC. As protein: CASSHEGVEGANVLTF.

The chain employs TRBV12-5 and TRBJ1-1, with 9 positions matching TRBD1. V lost 8 bases, J lost 6 bases, and 4 bases stayed unmatched. CDR1 and CDR2 (germline): LGHNT, FRNRAP. The CDR3 extends over 12 amino acids. Written as DNA, the CDR3 is TGTGCTAGTAAGACAGGGGGACCTGAAGCTTTCTTT. It translates to CASKTGGPEAFF.

The CDR3 loop is CASSPQGLNTEAFF. Here the CDR3 DNA reads TGTGCCAGCAGCCCCCAGGGCTTGAACACTGAAGCTTTCTTT. The chain couples TRBV14 to TRBJ1-1; tentatively, D is TRBD1 (5 bases). The germline V gene encodes CDR1 SGHDN and CDR2 FVKESK. The CDR3 runs to 14 residues. V lost 4 bases, J lost 0 bases, and 9 bases lay in between.

This chain connects TRBV6-6 to TRBJ1-2; D possibly corresponds to TRBD1 (6 bases). CDR1 MNHNY and CDR2 SVGAGI come from the germline V gene (reference sequence). The CDR3 is 14 residues long. The ends were cut back, 5 bases at V and 7 bases at J, with 17 bases in the middle. The CDR3 region is CASSRGDRTSGYTF. The CDR3 DNA follows: TGTGCCAGCAGTAGGGGAGACAGGACCTCTGGCTACACCTTC.

This clone was seen more than once but under ten times. This chain links TRBV7-8 with TRBJ1-1; D is unclear. The CDR3 spans 14 residues. V gave up 1 base and J gave up 1 base, with 7 bases separating them. Germline values: CDR1 SGHVS, CDR2 FQNEAQ. CDR3: CASSLVSGNTEAFF. Here the CDR3 DNA reads TGTGCCAGCAGCTTAGTCTCAGGGAACACTGAAGCTTTCTTT.

This CDR3 reads CASSYAGTGGANYGYTF. In DNA form, the CDR3 reads TGTGCCAGCAGTTATGCCGGGACAGGGGGCGCTAACTATGGCTACACCTTC. This chain links TRBV27 with TRBJ1-2; TRBD1 matches at 12 bases. Germline CDR1 is MNHEY and CDR2 is SMNVEV (reference sequence). The CDR3 is 17 residues long. V shed 4 bases, J shed 0 bases, and the junction held 6 bases outside the gene matches.